This T cell receptor (beta chain) was observed in a study of cytomegalovirus exposure and HLA in healthy donors. PCR employed 60 Vbeta and 13 Jbeta primers. Per the authors' pipeline: There were about 80 million unique TCR beta chains by a later count, and about 11 million of them were shared. Data came from immunoSEQ multiplex PCR; TCRdb stores just in-frame clones and leaves some out. Clone size and V and J calls were adopted from that table, with D and trimming inferred from the DNA. There are a few hundred thousand clones in the sample; roughly 70% occur only once, and 1.5% to 2% lies in the top ten. Germline V gene lookup returns CDR1 MGHRA and CDR2 YSYEKL. The CDR3 runs 18 residues. V was pared by 0 bases and J by 10 bases, with 15 bases of the junction left unmatched.

The rearrangement uses TRBV4-1 and TRBJ1-6, with TRBD1 identical over 7 bases. The origin of this receptor is a woman in her twenties or thirties in good health and CMV-seronegative. Sequencing was carried out using PBMCs. The CDR3 spells CASSQDLMRGGSGSPLHF. The CDR3 nucleotides are TGCGCCAGCAGCCAAGATCTTATGCGAGGGGGCTCTGGCTCACCCCTCCACTTT.